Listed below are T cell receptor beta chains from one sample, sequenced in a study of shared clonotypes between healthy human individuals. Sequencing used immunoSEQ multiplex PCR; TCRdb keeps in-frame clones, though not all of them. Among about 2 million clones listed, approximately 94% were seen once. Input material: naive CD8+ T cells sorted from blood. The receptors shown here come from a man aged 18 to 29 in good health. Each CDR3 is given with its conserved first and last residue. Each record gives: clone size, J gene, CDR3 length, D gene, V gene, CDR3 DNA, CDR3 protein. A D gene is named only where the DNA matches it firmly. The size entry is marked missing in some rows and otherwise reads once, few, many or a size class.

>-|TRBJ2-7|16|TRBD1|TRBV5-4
TGTGCCAGCAGCATAGACACAGGGGTCCCGCCCTACGAGCAGTACTTC
CASSIDTGVPPYEQYF
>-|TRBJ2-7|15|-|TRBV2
TGTGCCAGCAGTGAAGTCGGGGGGCTTCAATACGAGCAGTACTTC
CASSEVGGLQYEQYF
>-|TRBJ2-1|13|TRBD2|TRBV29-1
TGCAGCGTTGAGACTAGCGGGAGCATTGAGCAGTTCTTC
CSVETSGSIEQFF
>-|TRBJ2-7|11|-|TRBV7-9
TGTGCCAGCAGCTTAGGCGTCGAGCAGTACTTC
CASSLGVEQYF
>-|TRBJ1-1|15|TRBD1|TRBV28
TGTGCCAGCAGTTTTGGCAGGGGGGGGAACACTGAAGCTTTCTTT
CASSFGRGGNTEAFF
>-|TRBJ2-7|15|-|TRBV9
TGTGCCAGCAGCGCGGGGGAGGTGACTTCCTACGAGCAGTACTTC
CASSAGEVTSYEQYF
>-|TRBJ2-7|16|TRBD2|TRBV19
TGTGCCAGTAGTACCGAGGGACTAGCGGGAGTCTACGAGCAGTACTTC
CASSTEGLAGVYEQYF
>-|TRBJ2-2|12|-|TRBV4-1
TGCGCCAGCAGCGTAGGGACCGGGGAGCTGTTTTTT
CASSVGTGELFF
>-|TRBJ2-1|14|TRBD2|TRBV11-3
TGTGCCAGCAGCTGGGGGGGTGAGTACAATGAGCAGTTCTTC
CASSWGGEYNEQFF
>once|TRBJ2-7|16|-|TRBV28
TGTGCCAGCAGTTCCGCAATCAACGGACAGATCTACGAGCAGTACTTC
CASSSAINGQIYEQYF
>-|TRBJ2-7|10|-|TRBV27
TGTGCCAGCGGGCTCTACGAGCAGTACTTC
CASGLYEQYF
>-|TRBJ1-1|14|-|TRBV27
TGTGCCAGCAGTTTACCAGGGGCGAGCACTGAAGCTTTCTTT
CASSLPGASTEAFF
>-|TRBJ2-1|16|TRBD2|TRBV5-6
TGTGCCAGCAGCTTGGCCCGGGGACTAGCGGTGCATGAGCAGTTCTTC
CASSLARGLAVHEQFF
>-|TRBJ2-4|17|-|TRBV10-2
TGCGCCAGCAGTGAGTCGAAAGTCAGCTATTTTAAAAACATTCAGTACTTC
CASSESKVSYFKNIQYF
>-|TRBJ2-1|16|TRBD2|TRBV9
TGTGCCAGCAGCGTAGTCCCTAGCGGGAGTCTAGGTGAGCAGTTCTTC
CASSVVPSGSLGEQFF
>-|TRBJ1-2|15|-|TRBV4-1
TGCGCCAGCAGCCCGGGCGTAGGGGGTTCGGGCGGCTACACCTTC
CASSPGVGGSGGYTF
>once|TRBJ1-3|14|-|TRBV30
TGTGCCTGGAGTGGAGGGGCAGGGGCAAACACCATATATTTT
CAWSGGAGANTIYF
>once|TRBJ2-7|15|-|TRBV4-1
TGCGCCAGCAGCCAAAATAGCGGAAGCTCCTACGAGCAGTACTTC
CASSQNSGSSYEQYF
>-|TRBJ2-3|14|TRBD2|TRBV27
TGTGCCAGCAGTGGGGACTATAGCACAGATACGCAGTATTTT
CASSGDYSTDTQYF
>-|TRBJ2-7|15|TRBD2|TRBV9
TGTGCCAGCAGCGTAGGAGGACTAGCGGGGGACGAGCAGTACTTC
CASSVGGLAGDEQYF
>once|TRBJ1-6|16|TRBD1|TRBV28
TGTGCCAGCAGTCCCCCAGGGGGCGCCTATAATTCACCCCTCCACTTT
CASSPPGGAYNSPLHF
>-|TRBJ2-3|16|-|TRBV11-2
TGTGCCAGCAGCGCCGCCACAGCTGTTTTCACAGATACGCAGTATTTT
CASSAATAVFTDTQYF
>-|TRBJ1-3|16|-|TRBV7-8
TGTGCCAGCAGCTTAGAGGACGGTTTCTCTGGAAACACCATATATTTT
CASSLEDGFSGNTIYF
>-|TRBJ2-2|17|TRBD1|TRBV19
TGTGCCACCCGGGACAGGGCGTTCTCTACGTTCACCGGGGAGCTGTTTTTT
CATRDRAFSTFTGELFF
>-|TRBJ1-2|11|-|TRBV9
TGTGCCAGCAGCCAGGGAGGTGGCTACACCTTC
CASSQGGGYTF
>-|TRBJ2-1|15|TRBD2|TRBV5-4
TGTGCCAGCAGAAGGGGGCTAGCGGGGAACGATGAGCAGTTCTTC
CASRRGLAGNDEQFF
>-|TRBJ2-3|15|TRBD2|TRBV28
TGTGCCAGCAGTTTGAGCGGGGGACTCACAGATACGCAGTATTTT
CASSLSGGLTDTQYF
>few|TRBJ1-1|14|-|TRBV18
TGTGCCAGCTCACCGGTAGGGAGCGACGCTGAAGCTTTCTTT
CASSPVGSDAEAFF